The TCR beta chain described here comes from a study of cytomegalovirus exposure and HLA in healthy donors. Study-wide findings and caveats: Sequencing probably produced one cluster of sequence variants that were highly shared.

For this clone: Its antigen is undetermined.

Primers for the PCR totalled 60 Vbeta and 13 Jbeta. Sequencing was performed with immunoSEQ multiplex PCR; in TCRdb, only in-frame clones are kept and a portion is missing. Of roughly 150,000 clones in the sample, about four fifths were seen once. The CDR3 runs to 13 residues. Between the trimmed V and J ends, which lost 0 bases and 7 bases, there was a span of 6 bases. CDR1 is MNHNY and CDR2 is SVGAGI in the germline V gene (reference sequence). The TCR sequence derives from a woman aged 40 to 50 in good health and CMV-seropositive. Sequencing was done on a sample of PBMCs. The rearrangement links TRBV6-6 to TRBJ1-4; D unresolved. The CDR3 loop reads CASSYSEGEKLFF. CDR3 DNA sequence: TGTGCCAGCAGTTACTCGGAGGGTGAAAAACTGTTTTTT.